These T cell receptor beta chains were read from a single sample in a study of cytomegalovirus exposure and HLA in healthy donors. TCRdb's copy holds only in-frame clones and misses some; the assay was immunoSEQ multiplex PCR. In the table there are around 150,000 clones, around 92% of which are singletons. The specimen sequenced was PBMCs. These receptors all stem from a man aged 18 to 35 in good health and CMV-seropositive. The CDR3 runs from the conserved cysteine through the conserved F or W. A D gene is named only where the DNA matches it firmly. Clone size is shown for a subset of rows, as once, few, many or a class of expanded clone.

d_gene | len | abundance | j_gene | v_gene | CDR3nt | CDR3aa
- | 12 | few | TRBJ2-3 | TRBV7-2 | TGTGCCAGCAGCCTGAGCACAGATACGCAGTATTTT | CASSLSTDTQYF
- | 12 | - | TRBJ1-2 | TRBV28 | TGTGCCAGCAGTTTTCACAGCGGTGGCTACACCTTC | CASSFHSGGYTF
- | 13 | - | TRBJ1-1 | TRBV6-6 | TGTGCCAGCAGTCCACAGATCGGCACTGAAGCTTTCTTT | CASSPQIGTEAFF
TRBD2 | 18 | - | TRBJ2-3 | TRBV19 | TGTGCCAGTCTTGGTACTAGCGGGAGATGTGATAGCACAGATACGCAGTATTTT | CASLGTSGRCDSTDTQYF
TRBD2 | 17 | - | TRBJ2-1 | TRBV30 | TGTGCCTGGAGTCCCCCGATATTTAGCGGGGCCAGAAATGAGCAGTTCTTC | CAWSPPIFSGARNEQFF
- | 14 | - | TRBJ2-2 | TRBV2 | TGTGCCAGCAGTGAGCTGGGCTACACCGGGGAGCTGTTTTTT | CASSELGYTGELFF
TRBD1 | 14 | - | TRBJ2-2 | TRBV29-1 | TGCAGCGTGAGACAGGGATCGGACACCGGGGAGCTGTTTTTT | CSVRQGSDTGELFF
TRBD2 | 15 | - | TRBJ2-2 | TRBV7-9 | TGTGCCAGCAGCTTAGCGGGACTAGCCTCCGGGGAGCTGTTTTTT | CASSLAGLASGELFF
- | 12 | - | TRBJ1-5 | TRBV28 | TGTGCCAGCGATACAGGGCCGGGGCCCCAGCATTTT | CASDTGPGPQHF
- | 15 | - | TRBJ1-5 | TRBV19 | TGTGCCAGTAGTAGCTCTGACACAATCAATCAGCCCCAGCATTTT | CASSSSDTINQPQHF
TRBD2 | 15 | - | TRBJ2-3 | TRBV5-1 | TGCGCCAGCACCCGTGCGGGAGTTCGCACAGATACGCAGTATTTT | CASTRAGVRTDTQYF
- | 13 | - | TRBJ2-3 | TRBV7-9 | TGTGCCAGCAGCTTAGTTGGGCCAGATACGCAGTATTTT | CASSLVGPDTQYF
TRBD2 | 17 | - | TRBJ2-2 | TRBV19 | TGTGCCAGTACCTCCAGGACTAGCGGGACCGACACCGGGGAGCTGTTTTTT | CASTSRTSGTDTGELFF
TRBD2 | 16 | few | TRBJ2-4 | TRBV19 | TGTGCCAGTAGTACTCCGACTAGCGGGGAGAGAAACATTCAGTACTTC | CASSTPTSGERNIQYF
TRBD2 | 17 | - | TRBJ2-7 | TRBV5-4 | TGTGCCAGCAGCTCTCCCAGCTTGCGGGAGGGCCGCTTCGAGCAGTACTTC | CASSSPSLREGRFEQYF
TRBD2 | 15 | - | TRBJ2-1 | TRBV19 | TGTGCCAGTAGTATAGGTGCGGGAGGGCCTTATGAGCAGTTCTTC | CASSIGAGGPYEQFF
- | 18 | - | TRBJ1-4 | TRBV7-9 | TGTGCCAGCATCCCCATCAAGACGGGAGCCATTTATAATGAAAAACTGTTTTTT | CASIPIKTGAIYNEKLFF
TRBD1 | 16 | - | TRBJ1-4 | TRBV15 | TGTGCCACCAGCAGAGGCCCGGACAGGACTAATGAAAAACTGTTTTTT | CATSRGPDRTNEKLFF
- | 15 | once | TRBJ2-7 | TRBV4-1 | TGCGCCAGCAGCCAAGACCCGGGGACTTTCTACGAGCAGTACTTC | CASSQDPGTFYEQYF
- | 13 | once | TRBJ2-3 | TRBV29-1 | TGCAGCGTTGCGAGTACCAACACAGATACGCAGTATTTT | CSVASTNTDTQYF
TRBD1 | 14 | - | TRBJ1-2 | TRBV18 | TGTGCCAGCTCACCGGACAGGGTAGACTATGGCTACACCTTC | CASSPDRVDYGYTF
TRBD1 | 13 | - | TRBJ2-5 | TRBV6-5 | TGTGCCAGCGGAAGGGGGCCCCAAGAGACCCAGTACTTC | CASGRGPQETQYF
TRBD2 | 12 | - | TRBJ2-7 | TRBV30 | TGTGCCTCCGGGACTAGTACGTTGGAGCAGTACTTC | CASGTSTLEQYF
- | 16 | once | TRBJ2-2 | TRBV7-6 | TGTGCCAGCAGCTACCGAGGATGGGGCTTGACGGGGGAGCTGTTTTTT | CASSYRGWGLTGELFF
- | 17 | - | TRBJ2-7 | TRBV10-3 | TGTGCCATCAGTGACCCCTCGACTAGTTCCAAACCCTACGAGCAGTACTTC | CAISDPSTSSKPYEQYF
TRBD1 | 14 | - | TRBJ2-1 | TRBV28 | TGTGCCAGCAGTCACGCGGACAGGGCTAATGAGCAGTTCTTC | CASSHADRANEQFF
- | 14 | - | TRBJ2-7 | TRBV4-2 | TGTGCCAGCAGCCAAGGGCAGGGTTCCTACGAGCAGTACTTC | CASSQGQGSYEQYF
TRBD2 | 18 | - | TRBJ2-5 | TRBV25-1 | TGTGCCAGCAGAATAGGGGGACTAGCGGGAGGTAGGCAAGAGACCCAGTACTTC | CASRIGGLAGGRQETQYF
TRBD1 | 15 | - | TRBJ2-7 | TRBV6-6 | TGTGCCAGCAGTTCCCCAATGGACAGGGCCTACGAGCAGTACTTC | CASSSPMDRAYEQYF
- | 19 | - | TRBJ1-1 | TRBV4-1 | TGCGCCAGCAGCCAAGATCAGAGGAGAGGGGGAGGGGTGAACACTGAAGCTTTCTTT | CASSQDQRRGGGVNTEAFF
TRBD1 | 14 | once | TRBJ1-1 | TRBV10-3 | TGTGCCATCAGTGGGGCGAAACAGGGGACTGAAGCTTTCTTT | CAISGAKQGTEAFF
- | 11 | - | TRBJ2-5 | TRBV28 | TGTGCCAGCAGCCTAAGAGAGACCCAGTACTTC | CASSLRETQYF
TRBD2 | 14 | - | TRBJ2-5 | TRBV10-3 | TGTGCCATCAGTGGGACTAGCGGAGAGGGGACCCAGTACTTC | CAISGTSGEGTQYF
TRBD1 | 17 | - | TRBJ2-4 | TRBV27 | TGTGCCAGCAGTTTATCCTGGCTGGACAGGGGGCTGAACATTCAGTACTTC | CASSLSWLDRGLNIQYF
- | 15 | - | TRBJ1-4 | TRBV4-1 | TGCGCCAGCAGCCGAAACGGTGCAACTAATGAAAAACTGTTTTTT | CASSRNGATNEKLFF
- | 15 | - | TRBJ2-7 | TRBV28 | TGTGCCAGCAGTTTCAGGGGCCCAACCTCCTACGAGCAGTACTTC | CASSFRGPTSYEQYF
- | 13 | - | TRBJ2-7 | TRBV18 | TGTGCCAGCTCACCCCGGGTCGAGTACGAGCAGTACTTC | CASSPRVEYEQYF
- | 13 | few | TRBJ2-2 | TRBV29-1 | TGCAGCGTTGTCCCGACTGGGACCGGGGAGCTGTTTTTT | CSVVPTGTGELFF
TRBD1 | 14 | once | TRBJ1-4 | TRBV28 | TGTGCCAGCAGGCGACAGGGGGCGGGTGAAAAACTGTTTTTT | CASRRQGAGEKLFF
TRBD1 | 13 | - | TRBJ1-1 | TRBV28 | TGTGCCAGCAGGCGACAGGGGAACACTGAAGCTTTCTTT | CASRRQGNTEAFF